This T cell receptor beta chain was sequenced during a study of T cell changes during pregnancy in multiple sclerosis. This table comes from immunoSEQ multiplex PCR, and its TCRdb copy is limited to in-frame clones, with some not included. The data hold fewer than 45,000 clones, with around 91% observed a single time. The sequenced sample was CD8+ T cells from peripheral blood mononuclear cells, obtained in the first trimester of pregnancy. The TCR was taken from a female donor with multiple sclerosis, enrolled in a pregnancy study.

CDR3 in amino acids: CASSIHGMNEQFF. CDR3 sequence (DNA): TGTGCCAGTAGTATACACGGTATGAATGAGCAGTTCTTC. The genes are TRBV19 and TRBJ2-1, with D unclear. CDR1 is LNHDA, CDR2 SQIVND, per germline (reference sequence). Trimming shortened V by 2 bases and J by 7 bases, and 9 bases separated the two germline ends. This CDR3 is 13 amino acids long.